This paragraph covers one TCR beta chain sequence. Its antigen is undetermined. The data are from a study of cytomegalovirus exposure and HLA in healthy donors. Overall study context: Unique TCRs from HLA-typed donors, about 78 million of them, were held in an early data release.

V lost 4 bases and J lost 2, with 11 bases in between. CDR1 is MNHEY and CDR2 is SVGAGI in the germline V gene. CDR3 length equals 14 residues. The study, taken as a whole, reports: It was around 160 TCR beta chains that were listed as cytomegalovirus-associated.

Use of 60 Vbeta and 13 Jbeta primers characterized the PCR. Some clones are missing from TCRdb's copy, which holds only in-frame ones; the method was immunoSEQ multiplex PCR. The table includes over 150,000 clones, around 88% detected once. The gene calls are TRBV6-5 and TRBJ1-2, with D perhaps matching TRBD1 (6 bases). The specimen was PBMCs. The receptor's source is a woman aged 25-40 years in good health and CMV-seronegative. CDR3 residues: CASSSNTGNYGYTF. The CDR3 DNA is TGTGCCAGCAGTTCGAATACAGGGAACTATGGCTACACCTTC.